These T cell receptor beta chains were read from a single sample in a study of cytomegalovirus exposure and HLA in healthy donors. Clones were sequenced by immunoSEQ multiplex PCR, and TCRdb holds only the in-frame ones, with some missing. The data show approximately 150,000 clones, about 82% seen once. The sequencing input was PBMCs. These receptors were taken from a woman between 40 and 50 years old in good health and CMV-seropositive. Each CDR3 is given with its conserved first and last residue. Each record gives: V gene, CDR3 protein.

v_gene: TRBV7-2
CDR3aa: CASSLAGQGAGQPQHF

v_gene: TRBV6-1
CDR3aa: CATERPGVAEAFF

v_gene: TRBV4-2
CDR3aa: CASSQPRGTGAEKLFF

v_gene: TRBV7-2
CDR3aa: CASSFRGSGTDTQYF

v_gene: TRBV27
CDR3aa: CASSSGQGHGYTF

v_gene: TRBV7-9
CDR3aa: CASSLEAGETYEQYF

v_gene: TRBV9
CDR3aa: CASSPPGVTEGNTIYF

v_gene: TRBV2
CDR3aa: CASSLEDSYTEAFF

v_gene: TRBV9
CDR3aa: CASSVTGSNQPQHF

v_gene: TRBV5-4
CDR3aa: CASSFEAGAGTGELFF

v_gene: TRBV4-2
CDR3aa: CASSQAGSGGAGTNEKLFF

v_gene: TRBV5-4
CDR3aa: CASSPQGSGNTIYF

v_gene: TRBV4-2
CDR3aa: CASSQDTGPKEKLFF

v_gene: TRBV25-1
CDR3aa: CASRTWGEGTEAFF

v_gene: TRBV7-9
CDR3aa: CASRGDRELTGELFF

v_gene: TRBV7-2
CDR3aa: CASSSNFPGPQYF

v_gene: TRBV29-1
CDR3aa: CSVVVARGEAFF

v_gene: TRBV2
CDR3aa: CASLPAYSTYEQYF

v_gene: TRBV10-3
CDR3aa: CAISERTADPYEQYF

v_gene: TRBV28
CDR3aa: CASSGTGLYEKLFF

v_gene: TRBV9
CDR3aa: CASSGSGTPQETQYF

v_gene: TRBV6-4
CDR3aa: CASSDRYREGVGTKNIQYF

v_gene: TRBV6-5
CDR3aa: CASSQRGTEAFF

v_gene: TRBV7-2
CDR3aa: CASISGDSAPSF

v_gene: TRBV4-1
CDR3aa: CASSRPRGESTEAFF

v_gene: TRBV6-1
CDR3aa: CATHSGANVLTF

v_gene: TRBV5-1
CDR3aa: CASSLAGQSNTGELFF

v_gene: TRBV4-2
CDR3aa: CASSQEPGGDTEAFF

v_gene: TRBV19
CDR3aa: CASSLPGSRPNYGYTF

v_gene: TRBV6-4
CDR3aa: CASGTSGTDGELFF

v_gene: TRBV5-4
CDR3aa: CASSYLTDTQYF

v_gene: TRBV25-1
CDR3aa: CASSESRGAGETQYF

v_gene: TRBV5-1
CDR3aa: CASSRAGFSGNTIYF

v_gene: TRBV12-5
CDR3aa: CASDSVAYEQYF

v_gene: TRBV7-6
CDR3aa: CASSNRDRFVFGANVLTF

v_gene: TRBV7-6
CDR3aa: CASSLAMVAGREQFF

v_gene: TRBV7-8
CDR3aa: CASSLTGNTEAFF

v_gene: TRBV5-1
CDR3aa: CASSSLAGGAANEQFF

v_gene: TRBV5-8
CDR3aa: CASTLGTSGPSYNEQFF

v_gene: TRBV7-9
CDR3aa: CASSLPTGTGSGEQYF

v_gene: TRBV7-8
CDR3aa: CASSLANTGTYEQYF

v_gene: TRBV5-6
CDR3aa: CASSQGLAGVNGANVLTF

v_gene: TRBV4-3
CDR3aa: CASSQDKGQGADTQYF

v_gene: TRBV5-6
CDR3aa: CASSPKTSRQFF

v_gene: TRBV25-1
CDR3aa: CASSEKQPHPSYNEQFF

v_gene: TRBV6-5
CDR3aa: CASSYLDEQYF

v_gene: TRBV2
CDR3aa: CARSTGRTGTDTQYF

v_gene: TRBV28
CDR3aa: CASSLKGTGAWRAFF

v_gene: TRBV7-7
CDR3aa: CASSSTQEGGRQTQYF

v_gene: TRBV4-2
CDR3aa: CASSPRPGGPLHYGYTF

v_gene: TRBV19
CDR3aa: CASSIGLRQSNQPQHF

v_gene: TRBV5-1
CDR3aa: CASSPEQDRAGEQYF

v_gene: TRBV7-9
CDR3aa: CASSFIGQGVEKLFF

v_gene: TRBV4-2
CDR3aa: CASSQDQGYNEQFF

v_gene: TRBV7-9
CDR3aa: CASSFPGQGTVNTEAFF

v_gene: TRBV4-2
CDR3aa: CASSLDGAGDTDTQYF

v_gene: TRBV4-2
CDR3aa: CASSSSGGAFDYEQFF

v_gene: TRBV2
CDR3aa: CASSPGTGGLTDTQYF